The 2 T cell receptor beta chains in this list originate from one sample, sequenced in a study of blood T cell repertoires in COVID-19. Profiled with immunoSEQ multiplex PCR; TCRdb holds only in-frame clones, not every one. The sample includes about 75,000 clones, about four fifths seen only once; the top ten take approximately 5%. Sequencing used peripheral blood. The receptors originated from a woman over 75 with active or convalescent COVID-19.

The chain carries TRBV7-2 and TRBJ2-5, with D possibly TRBD1 on 6 matching bases. This CDR3 comprises 14 residues. Germline CDR1 and CDR2: SGHTA and FQGNSA. Trimming took off 5 bases at V and 3 bases at J, with 13 bases between the two ends. This chain's CDR3 is CASSPPNREETQYF. The CDR3 nucleotides are TGTGCCAGCAGCCCCCCCAACAGGGAAGAGACCCAGTACTTC.

This clone has only one observation. The chain is built from TRBV4-2 and TRBJ2-7; D remains unclear. V was cut by 4 bases and J by 4 bases, with 11 bases left in between. Germline V lookup: CDR1 LGHNA, CDR2 YNFKEQ. The CDR3 runs 13 residues. The CDR3 region is CASSPYLGYEQYF. The CDR3 coding sequence is TGTGCCAGCAGCCCGTATCTAGGTTACGAGCAGTACTTC.